A selection of T cell receptor beta chains follows, all from one sample in a study of response to subunit inactivated influenza vaccine. In TCRdb, the RT-PCR reads were re-called with MiXCR into one record per CDR3 protein. The repertoire holds around 750,000 distinct CDR3 sequences, with 21% as singletons. This material consisted of PBMCs from blood, taken 4 to 6 days after vaccination. Receptors were obtained from a man aged 45-60 years who received an inactivated influenza vaccine. Each CDR3 is given with its conserved first and last residue. A D gene is named only where the DNA matches it firmly. Rows may omit the clone size; those that give it use once, few, many or a size class.

abundance: NA
v_gene: TRBV30
j_gene: TRBJ2-5
d_gene: NA
CDR3aa: CAWSGGTGETQYF
CDR3nt: TGTGCCTGGAGTGGGGGGACCGGAGAGACCCAGTACTTC

abundance: NA
v_gene: TRBV9
j_gene: TRBJ1-3
d_gene: TRBD1
CDR3aa: CASSVAQGVSGNTIYF
CDR3nt: TGTGCCAGCAGCGTAGCACAGGGGGTCTCAGGAAACACCATATATTTT

abundance: NA
v_gene: TRBV4-3
j_gene: TRBJ2-7
d_gene: NA
CDR3aa: CASSQALPYEQYF
CDR3nt: TGCGCCAGCAGCCAGGCCCTTCCCTACGAGCAGTACTTC

abundance: few
v_gene: TRBV14
j_gene: TRBJ2-1
d_gene: TRBD2
CDR3aa: CASSQDGGTSRVEQFF
CDR3nt: TGTGCCAGCAGCCAAGATGGAGGGACTAGTCGAGTTGAGCAGTTCTTC

abundance: few
v_gene: TRBV5-1
j_gene: TRBJ2-1
d_gene: TRBD1
CDR3aa: CASSSQGYSSYNEQFF
CDR3nt: TGCGCCAGCAGTTCACAGGGGTACAGCTCCTACAATGAGCAGTTCTTC

abundance: NA
v_gene: TRBV5-1
j_gene: TRBJ2-7
d_gene: TRBD1
CDR3aa: CASSLAGTGGFYEQYF
CDR3nt: TGCGCCAGCAGCTTGGCCGGGACAGGGGGTTTCTACGAGCAGTACTTC

abundance: NA
v_gene: TRBV5-1
j_gene: TRBJ2-1
d_gene: NA
CDR3aa: CASSLSTGGGGIYNEQFF
CDR3nt: TGCGCCAGCAGCTTAAGTACAGGGGGAGGGGGTATTTACAATGAGCAGTTCTTC

abundance: once
v_gene: TRBV3-1
j_gene: TRBJ2-1
d_gene: TRBD2
CDR3aa: CASSRSGGEYSEQFF
CDR3nt: TGTGCCAGCAGCCGTAGCGGGGGGGAATACAGTGAGCAGTTCTTC

abundance: few
v_gene: TRBV20-1
j_gene: TRBJ2-5
d_gene: NA
CDR3aa: CSARDPTEIQETQYF
CDR3nt: TGCAGTGCTAGAGACCCGACAGAGATCCAAGAGACCCAGTACTTC

abundance: NA
v_gene: TRBV29-1
j_gene: TRBJ2-7
d_gene: TRBD1
CDR3aa: CSAALRDRARYEQYF
CDR3nt: TGCAGCGCGGCACTCCGGGACAGGGCTAGGTACGAGCAGTACTTC

abundance: NA
v_gene: TRBV4-3
j_gene: TRBJ1-6
d_gene: NA
CDR3aa: CASSQEYTGLTNSPLHF
CDR3nt: TGCGCCAGCAGCCAAGAATACACCGGGTTGACGAATTCACCCCTCCACTTT